This entry lists 8 T cell receptor beta chains sequenced from one sample in a study of regulatory T cells in long-lasting Graves disease. Time point noted: newly diagnosed GD, antithyroid drugs for less than 3 months. The TCR library used RNA extracted from PBMCs. The authors built TCR beta libraries using iRepertoire HTBI primers and Arm-PCR of CDR3 regions. TCRdb called the multiplex PCR reads again in MiXCR, with one record for every CDR3 protein. The repertoire holds over 200,000 distinct CDR3 sequences, with approximately 20% as singletons. The same sample was also used in a study of T cells in Graves' hyperthyroidism and ophthalmopathy.

The sequencing used peripheral blood mononuclear cells (PBMCs), collected at new diagnosis, from a patient treated with antithyroid drugs. The source of these receptors is a woman in her 30s with Graves disease.

This clonotype was seen repeatedly, ten times or more. The J gene is TRBJ2-1, the V gene TRBV5-1, with 8 bases identical to TRBD1. The CDR3 has 16 residues. V shed 0 bases, J shed 3 bases, and the junction held 5 bases outside the gene matches. Germline values: CDR1 SGHRS, CDR2 YFSETQ. CDR3 in amino acids: CASSLGGTGYYNEQFF. CDR3 DNA sequence: TGCGCCAGCAGCTTGGGGGGGACAGGTTACTACAATGAGCAGTTCTTC.

This clonotype occurred many times. This sequence joins TRBV20-1 and TRBJ2-3; the D gene is possibly TRBD2 (6 bases). CDR3 length equals 17 residues. Germline-derived CDR1 and CDR2 are DFQATT and SNEGSKA (reference sequence). V gave up 1 base and J gave up 5 bases, with 22 bases separating them. The CDR3 loop reads CSARVSAWAGPRDTQYF. Here the CDR3 DNA reads TGCAGTGCTAGAGTGTCCGCGTGGGCGGGGCCGAGAGATACGCAGTATTTT.

Ten or more counts support this clonotype. The V call is TRBV20-1, the J call TRBJ2-5, with D perhaps assigned TRBD1 or TRBD2 (5 bases each). Germline CDR1 and CDR2: DFQATT and SNEGSKA (reference sequence). V gave up 3 bases and J gave up 2 bases, with 13 bases separating them. The CDR3 covers 14 residues. For the CDR3, the DNA is TGCAGTGCTAGGGGGGAACTTTATCAAGAGACCCAGTACTTC. This codes for CSARGELYQETQYF.

This clonotype was recorded at least ten times. This rearrangement joins TRBV20-1 to TRBJ1-4; no reliable D call. The CDR3 length is 11 residues. Germline V gene lookup returns CDR1 DFQATT and CDR2 SNEGSKA (reference sequence). The germline V and J ends were trimmed by 0 bases and 7 bases, with 3 bases remaining between them. The CDR3 loop reads CSARESEKLFF. The CDR3 DNA reads TGCAGTGCTAGAGAAAGTGAAAAACTGTTTTTT.

J is TRBJ2-5 and V is TRBV18; D unclear. The CDR3 runs to 16 residues. CDR1 and CDR2 from the germline V gene are KGHSH and LQKENI. V was clipped by 2 bases and J by 1 base, with 14 bases between them. CDR3 amino acids: CASSPAVGKGQETQYF. CDR3 coding DNA: TGTGCCAGCTCACCAGCTGTGGGGAAAGGCCAAGAGACCCAGTACTTC.

Concerning this clonotype: Possible read error: a much larger clone is one base away. CDR3 in DNA: TGTGCCAGCAGCCTTGTAGCGGCGGCCGGGGAGCTGTTTTTT. It encodes CASSLVAAAGELFF. The gene calls are TRBV6-1 and TRBJ2-2; D possibly corresponds to TRBD2 (6 bases). CDR1 is MNHNS, CDR2 SASEGT, per germline. The CDR3 contains 14 residues. Trimming pared 6 bases from V and 6 bases from J, leaving 14 bases between.

This clonotype was recorded at least ten times. The V call is TRBV2, the J call TRBJ1-5; maybe TRBD1 (5 bases). Germline assignment: CDR1 SNHLY and CDR2 FYNNEI. This CDR3 region has 14 residues. Trimming pared 2 bases from V and 5 bases from J, leaving 10 bases between. CDR3 nucleotides: TGTGCCAGCAGTGAACCAGGGCGCTATCAGCCCCAGCATTTT. As protein: CASSEPGRYQPQHF.

About this clonotype: One base separates it from a far larger clone, so it is likely a read error. This chain joins TRBV9 and TRBJ2-1; perhaps TRBD1 as D (5 bases). The V gene's germline CDR1 is SGDLS and CDR2 YYNGEE. The CDR3 sequence is 13 residues long. Here the CDR3 DNA reads TGTGCCTGCAGCCAAACGGGCAGGGTCGAGCAGTTCTTC. Translation: CACSQTGRVEQFF. Complete variable domain (other parts from reference TRBV9 and TRBJ2-1): DSGVTQTPKHLITATGQRVTLRCSPRSGDLSVYWYQQSLDQGLQFLIQYYNGEERAKGNILERFSAQQFPDLHSELNLSSLELGDSALYFCACSQTGRVEQFFGPGTRLTVL.